This entry is about one T cell receptor beta chain. Germline V gene lookup returns CDR1 SGHTA and CDR2 FQGNSA. V trimming: 5 bases; J trimming: 1 base; junction bases outside the gene matches: 2. CDR3 length equals 15 residues. The sample comes from a study of OX40 agonist ivuxolimab in advanced cancers. Profiling relied on immunoSEQ multiplex PCR, and the TCRdb table lists in-frame clones only, not all of them. Among under 40,000 clones listed, roughly 80% were seen once. This chain uses TRBV7-2 with TRBJ2-2; TRBD1 matches at 9 bases. Sequencing was performed on CD4+ or CD8+ T cells sorted from blood, taken in a trial of the OX40 agonist ivuxolimab. This sequence originates from an adult with an advanced solid tumor such as melanoma, head and neck, liver or kidney cancer. The DNA of the CDR3 is TGTGCCAGCAGCCAGGGACAGGGGAACACCGGGGAGCTGTTTTTT. Amino acids: CASSQGQGNTGELFF.